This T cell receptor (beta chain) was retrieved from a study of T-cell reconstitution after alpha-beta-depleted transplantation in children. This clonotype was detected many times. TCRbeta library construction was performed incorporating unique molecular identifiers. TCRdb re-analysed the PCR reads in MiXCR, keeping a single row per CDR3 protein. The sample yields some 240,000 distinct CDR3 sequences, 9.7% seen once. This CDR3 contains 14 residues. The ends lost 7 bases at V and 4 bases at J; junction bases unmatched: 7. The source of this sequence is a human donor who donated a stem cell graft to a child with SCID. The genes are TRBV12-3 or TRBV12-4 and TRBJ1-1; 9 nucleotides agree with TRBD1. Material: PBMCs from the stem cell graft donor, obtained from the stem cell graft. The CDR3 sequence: CASIPGQGGTEAFF. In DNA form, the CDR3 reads TGTGCCAGCATCCCGGGACAGGGTGGCACTGAAGCTTTCTTT.